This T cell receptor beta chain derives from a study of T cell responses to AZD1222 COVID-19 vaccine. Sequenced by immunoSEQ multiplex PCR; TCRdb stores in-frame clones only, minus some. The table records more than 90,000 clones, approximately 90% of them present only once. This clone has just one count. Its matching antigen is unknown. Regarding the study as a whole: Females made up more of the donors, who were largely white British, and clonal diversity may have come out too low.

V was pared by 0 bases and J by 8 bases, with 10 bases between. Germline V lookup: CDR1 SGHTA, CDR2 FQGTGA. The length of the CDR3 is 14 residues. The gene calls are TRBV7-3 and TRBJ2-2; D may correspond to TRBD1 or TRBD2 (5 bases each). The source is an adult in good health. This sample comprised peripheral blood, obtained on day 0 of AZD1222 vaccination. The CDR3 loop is CASSLTLGEGELFF. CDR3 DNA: TGTGCCAGCAGCTTAACCTTGGGGGAAGGGGAGCTGTTTTTT. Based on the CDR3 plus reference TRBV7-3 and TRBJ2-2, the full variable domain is GAGVSQTPSNKVTEKGKYVELRCDPISGHTALYWYRQSLGQGPEFLIYFQGTGAADDSGLPNDRFFAVRPEGSVSTLKIQRTERGDSAVYLCASSLTLGEGELFFGEGSRLTVL.